The 30 T cell receptor beta chains presented below share a single source sample, sequenced in a study of T cell repertoires in cytomegalovirus infection. These receptors are not linked to any known antigen. TCRdb reanalysed the reads using MiXCR and keeps one entry per CDR3 protein. Among hundreds of thousands of distinct CDR3 sequences listed, approximately 30% were seen once. The source material was cultured CD8+ T cells from PBMCs, sampled from culture after CMV antigen stimulation. These receptors all stem from a human donor in good health (CMV status not recorded). Some clones in this sample may be carry-over from other donors' samples.

This clonotype was recorded at least ten times. The J gene is TRBJ2-1, the V gene TRBV7-6; D gene unclear. The CDR3 is 15 amino acids. The ends were cut back, 5 bases at V and 4 bases at J, with 15 bases in the middle. Germline V gene data show CDR1 as SGHVS and CDR2 as FNYEAQ. This chain's CDR3 is CASSPQGRLYNEQFF. CDR3 nucleotides: TGTGCCAGCAGCCCCCAAGGCCGACTTTACAATGAGCAGTTCTTC.

A word on this clonotype: Germline and junction disagree at one end, which may indicate a read error. The chain carries TRBV29-1 and TRBJ2-5, with 9 bases lining up with TRBD1. Per the germline V gene, CDR1 is SQVTM and CDR2 is ANQGSEA. The CDR3 length is 10 residues. CDR3 in DNA: TGCAGCGTCGGGGGGACAGGGAATAACTTC. It encodes CSVGGTGNNF.

This chain joins TRBV29-1 and TRBJ1-2, with 9 bases lining up with TRBD1. In germline, CDR1 is SQVTM, CDR2 ANQGSEA. This CDR3 is built from 15 residues. V was pared by 7 bases and J by 4 bases, with 13 bases of the junction left unmatched. Written as DNA, the CDR3 is TGCAGCGCCGGAGGCGGGACAGGGAGCCTCTATGGCTACACCTTC. This encodes CSAGGGTGSLYGYTF.

This clonotype has ten or more counts. The chain carries TRBV7-8 and TRBJ2-2; D is perhaps TRBD1 (7 bases). Germline CDR1 and CDR2: SGHVS and FQNEAQ. This CDR3 comprises 17 residues. Trimming removed 3 bases at V and 1 base at J, with 15 bases between. The CDR3 here is CASSLTGRHLNTGELFF. The CDR3 DNA is TGTGCCAGCAGCTTGACAGGGAGGCATCTGAACACCGGGGAGCTGTTTTTT.

The rearrangement links TRBV6-1 to TRBJ2-3, with 14 bases aligning to TRBD2. V lost 0 bases to trimming and J lost 3 bases; unmatched junction nucleotides: 5. Germline CDR1 MNHNS, CDR2 SASEGT. The CDR3 has 18 residues. The CDR3 spells CASSEARTSGGSTDTQYF. In nucleotides, the CDR3 is TGTGCCAGCAGTGAAGCTCGGACTAGCGGGGGGTCTACAGATACGCAGTATTTT.

The rearrangement uses TRBV4-1 and TRBJ1-2; D is unresolved. The length of the CDR3 is 16 residues. With 0 bases removed from V and 4 bases from J, the gap between germline ends came to 15 bases. Germline-derived CDR1 and CDR2 are MGHRA and YSYEKL. The CDR3 loop reads CASSQDRGETGYGYTF. Written as DNA, the CDR3 is TGCGCCAGCAGCCAAGATCGCGGAGAAACGGGCTATGGCTACACCTTC.

V usage is TRBV27 and J usage is TRBJ2-5, with 10 bases aligning to TRBD2. The length of the CDR3 is 16 residues. Germline loops: CDR1 MNHEY, CDR2 SMNVEV (reference sequence). Germline trimming cut 2 bases from V and 1 base from J; bases unmatched to any gene: 4. The CDR3 reads CASSLNSGGSQETQYF. CDR3 bases: TGTGCCAGCAGTTTAAATAGCGGGGGGTCCCAAGAGACCCAGTACTTC.

This clonotype was seen ten or more times. The V gene is TRBV7-9, the J gene TRBJ1-1; no definite D call. Trimming shortened V by 2 bases and J by 1 base, and 5 bases separated the two germline ends. Germline V gene data show CDR1 as SEHNR and CDR2 as FQNEAQ (reference sequence). The CDR3 is 13 residues long. The CDR3 spells CASSLTQNTEAFF. CDR3 in DNA: TGTGCCAGCAGCTTAACGCAGAACACTGAAGCTTTCTTT.

This clonotype was counted a few times. V and J are TRBV7-9 and TRBJ2-1; D possibly corresponds to TRBD2 (6 bases). The CDR3 runs 15 residues. V was cut by 2 bases and J by 3 bases, with 11 bases left in between. Germline CDR1 reads SEHNR; CDR2 reads FQNEAQ (reference sequence). CDR3 region: CASSLKEGRYNEQFF. CDR3 DNA: TGTGCCAGCAGCTTAAAGGAGGGTCGCTACAATGAGCAGTTCTTC.

Only a few counts were recorded for this clonotype. Its ends do not fully match the called genes, so a read error is possible. V is TRBV12-3 or TRBV12-4 and J is TRBJ1-3; 12 bases fit TRBD1. The CDR3 totals 17 residues. CDR3 DNA sequence: TGTGCCAGCACCACAAGGGGGACAGGGGGCCTTGGAGACACCATATATTTT. This codes for CASTTRGTGGLGDTIYF.

This clonotype showed up just a few times. The chain employs TRBV27 and TRBJ2-2; TRBD1 or TRBD2 may be the D gene (5 bases each). The germline gives CDR1 MNHEY, CDR2 SMNVEV (reference sequence). V lost 4 bases and J 1 base, leaving 10 bases between the germline ends. The CDR3 has 15 residues. The CDR3 DNA reads as TGTGCCAGCAGTTCCCGGGACGTGAACACCGGGGAGCTGTTTTTT. Protein: CASSSRDVNTGELFF.

The CDR3 reads CASSQEVWDRGSNQPQHF. In nucleotides, the CDR3 is TGCGCCAGCAGCCAAGAAGTTTGGGACAGGGGTAGCAATCAGCCCCAGCATTTT. The V call is TRBV4-3, the J call TRBJ1-5; 10 bases map to TRBD1. Unmatched junction bases numbered 5, after V lost 0 bases and J lost 0 bases. The CDR3 has 18 amino acids. Germline V CDR1 and CDR2: LGHNA, YSLEER.

This chain uses TRBV6-2 or TRBV6-3 with TRBJ2-4; D is possibly TRBD1 (6 bases). The V gene lost 5 bases and the J gene lost 4 bases, with 12 bases spanning the gap. The CDR3 consists of 14 residues. Germline CDR1 is MNHEY and CDR2 is SVGEGT. As DNA, the CDR3 is TGTGCCAGCAGTCCCGACAGGTCTAAAAACATTCAGTACTTC. Encoded protein: CASSPDRSKNIQYF.

V is TRBV7-6 and J is TRBJ1-1; D not resolved. Germline-derived CDR1 and CDR2 are SGHVS and FNYEAQ. The CDR3 has 14 amino acids. Trimming pared 5 bases from V and 1 base from J, leaving 11 bases between. CDR3 nucleotides: TGTGCCAGCAGCCCAGTGCTCTGGAACACTGAAGCTTTCTTT. It specifies CASSPVLWNTEAFF.

Remarks on this clonotype: A much larger clone lies a single base off, so this may be a read error. The chain couples TRBV7-2 to TRBJ2-5; TRBD2 matches 8 bases. This CDR3 has 16 amino acids. V shed 4 bases, J shed 5 bases, and the junction held 12 bases outside the gene matches. From germline, CDR1 is SGHTA and CDR2 FQGNSA. CDR3 protein: CASSYNGRELTETQYF. The CDR3 DNA reads as TGTGCCAGCAGCTATAACGGGAGGGAACTAACCGAGACCCAGTACTTC. Complete variable domain (other parts from reference TRBV7-2 and TRBJ2-5): GAGVSQSPSNKVTEKGKDVELRCDPISGHTALYWYRQSLGQGLEFLIYFQGNSAPDKSGLPSDRFSAERTGGSVSTLTIQRTQQEDSAVYLCASSYNGRELTETQYFGPGTRLLVL.

This clonotype has a handful of counts. The chain joins TRBV18 to TRBJ2-7; D possibly corresponds to TRBD1 (6 bases). Germline CDR1 and CDR2: KGHSH and LQKENI. Trimming removed 3 bases at V and 1 base at J, with 16 bases between. The CDR3 runs 16 residues. CDR3 nucleotide sequence: TGTGCCAGCTCACCCGTTCGTTTGCAGGGGTCCTACGAGCAGTACTTC. Its protein is CASSPVRLQGSYEQYF.

V is TRBV27 and J is TRBJ2-1; TRBD2 matches 15 bases. This CDR3 comprises 18 residues. Germline V gives CDR1 MNHEY, CDR2 SMNVEV (reference sequence). J lost 7 bases, V lost 3 bases, and 10 bases had no gene match. Here the CDR3 reads CASSLPGLAGGKRNEQFF. CDR3 nucleotide sequence: TGTGCCAGCAGTTTGCCGGGACTAGCGGGGGGTAAAAGGAATGAGCAGTTCTTC.

This clonotype was observed at least ten times. The V and J genes are TRBV7-8 and TRBJ2-3; 8 bases map to TRBD1. Germline CDR1 and CDR2: SGHVS and FQNEAQ. This CDR3 has 12 amino acids. V gave up 6 bases and J gave up 14 bases; unmatched junction bases: 10. The CDR3 DNA reads as TGTGCCAGCAGGACAGGGGAGAGCCCGTGGTATTTT. Its protein product is CASRTGESPWYF.

The table lists this clonotype with many counts. This chain connects TRBV7-9 to TRBJ2-1, with D tentatively TRBD2 (5 bases). The germline gives CDR1 SEHNR, CDR2 FQNEAQ (reference sequence). The CDR3 consists of 15 residues. Trimming took 1 base from V and 5 from J, leaving 12 bases between them. CDR3 sequence reads: CASSLVGDYNNEQFF. Here the CDR3 DNA reads TGTGCCAGCAGCTTAGTAGGCGACTATAACAATGAGCAGTTCTTC.

Only a few counts were recorded for this clonotype. The rearrangement joins TRBV15 to TRBJ1-1; a weak D match, TRBD1 (5 bases). The length of the CDR3 is 14 residues. V was clipped by 0 bases and J by 8 bases, with 13 bases between them. Germline V gene data show CDR1 as LNHNV and CDR2 as YYDKDF (reference sequence). The CDR3 DNA is TGTGCCACCAGCAGAGAACGGGGCACCTCCGAAGCTTTCTTT. Amino acids: CATSRERGTSEAFF.

V gene TRBV27 combines with J gene TRBJ1-5, with unresolved D. CDR3 size: 14 residues. Germline-derived CDR1 and CDR2 are MNHEY and SMNVEV (reference sequence). The ends were cut back, 5 bases at V and 2 bases at J, with 10 bases in the middle. CDR3 in DNA: TGTGCCAGCAGTCGGGGTAAAGGCAATCAGCCCCAGCATTTT. This encodes CASSRGKGNQPQHF.

Only one count was recorded for this clonotype. The chain recombines TRBV11-3 with TRBJ2-1, with 12 bases fitting TRBD2. Germline trimming cut 2 bases from V and 7 bases from J; bases unmatched to any gene: 9. There are 17 residues in the CDR3. Looked up from germline, CDR1 is SGHNT and CDR2 is YENEEA. The CDR3 region has the DNA TGTGCCAGCAGCTTAAATAGCACAGGACTAGCGGGGAATGAGCAGTTCTTC. It is translated as CASSLNSTGLAGNEQFF.

This clonotype showed up many times. The chain couples TRBV7-9 to TRBJ1-4, with 7 bases lining up with TRBD1. The CDR3 contains 17 residues. J lost 0 bases, V lost 5 bases, and 9 bases had no gene match. Germline-derived CDR1 and CDR2 are SEHNR and FQNEAQ (reference sequence). The CDR3 bases are TGTGCCAGCAGCACTCCGGGACAGTTTGCAACTAATGAAAAACTGTTTTTT. Its protein is CASSTPGQFATNEKLFF.

This clonotype appeared a few times. The CDR3 DNA reads TGCAGTGCTAGTCTCGGGACAGGGAATGAGCAGTTCTTC. Amino acids: CSASLGTGNEQFF. V is TRBV20-1 and J is TRBJ2-1; 9 positions match TRBD1. This CDR3 has 13 residues. With 3 bases clipped from V and 7 bases from J, the junction kept 4 bases outside the gene matches. Germline V CDR1 and CDR2: DFQATT, SNEGSKA (reference sequence).

This clonotype was detected only a few times. The chain combines TRBV5-8 with TRBJ2-3; no clear D gene. Germline loops: CDR1 SGHTS, CDR2 YDEGEE. Between the trimmed V and J ends, which lost 2 bases and 2 bases, there was a span of 12 bases. The CDR3 runs to 15 residues. CDR3 in DNA: TGTGCCAGCAGCTTAGGTCAGAAAGTCACAGATACGCAGTATTTT. Protein: CASSLGQKVTDTQYF.

This rearrangement joins TRBV9 to TRBJ2-4; 7 bases are a match to TRBD1. The V and J ends lost 4 bases and 7 bases, in that order; junction bases with no gene match: 8. Germline V gene lookup returns CDR1 SGDLS and CDR2 YYNGEE. The CDR3 is 14 residues long. The DNA of the CDR3 is TGTGCCAGCAGCCCCCGACAGGGAGAGAACATTCAGTACTTC. It yields the protein CASSPRQGENIQYF.

This clonotype came up a few times. This chain connects TRBV7-9 to TRBJ2-7; D is perhaps TRBD1 (5 bases). CDR3 size: 16 residues. Looked up from germline, CDR1 is SEHNR and CDR2 is FQNEAQ (reference sequence). Trimming cost V 5 bases and J 4 bases, with 21 bases left between them. The CDR3 DNA is TGTGCCAGCAGCGGCTGGGGCTCTCTGGTGGAGTACGAGCAGTACTTC. Protein: CASSGWGSLVEYEQYF.

The chain links TRBV10-2 to TRBJ2-2; no clear D gene. CDR1 and CDR2 from the germline V gene are WSHSY and SAAADI. This CDR3 spans 10 amino acids. The V and J ends lost 4 bases and 10 bases respectively, with 4 bases between them. In DNA form, the CDR3 reads TGCGCCAGCAGTGCTCAGGAGCTGTTTTTT. Translated, it gives CASSAQELFF.

This clonotype was observed many times. The chain links TRBV6-1 to TRBJ2-7, with D tentatively TRBD1 or TRBD2 (5 bases each). This CDR3 contains 11 residues. Germline-derived CDR1 and CDR2 are MNHNS and SASEGT. The V gene lost 3 bases and the J gene lost 13 bases, with 13 bases spanning the gap. CDR3 nucleotide sequence: TGTGCCAGCAGTGAGGGACGAACCAGCTACTTC. This codes for CASSEGRTSYF.

This clonotype occurred many times. V gene TRBV10-3 combines with J gene TRBJ2-2, with 15 positions matching TRBD2. CDR1 is ENHRY, CDR2 SYGVKD, per germline. This CDR3 has 19 amino acids. Trimming removed 10 bases from V and 1 base from J; junction bases left unmatched: 13. This CDR3 reads CATKSPGLAGGLNTGELFF. The DNA of the CDR3 is TGTGCCACCAAATCGCCGGGACTAGCGGGGGGCCTGAACACCGGGGAGCTGTTTTTT.